This T cell receptor (beta chain) came from a study of OX40 agonist ivuxolimab in advanced cancers. Overall study: A partial response was reached by three patients: one with hepatocellular carcinoma and two with cutaneous melanoma.

Study-wide results and limits: At doses 0.1 to 3.0 mg/kg, CD4+ and CD8+ clones expanded.

Exclusion applied to patients with autoimmune disease history or systemic immunosuppression. The repertoire was sequenced with immunoSEQ multiplex PCR; TCRdb's copy has only in-frame clones and lacks some. The table has about 15,000 clones, 86% seen once. The CDR3 is made up of 15 amino acids. Per the germline V gene, CDR1 is WSHSY and CDR2 is SAAADI. In the case of this clone: Its specificity is unknown.

The TCR was taken from an adult with an advanced solid tumor such as melanoma, head and neck, liver or kidney cancer. The rearrangement links TRBV10-2 to TRBJ2-5, with 11 positions matching TRBD2. Gene TRBJ2-7 matches the end of the DNA better, so the J call may be wrong. The specimen comprised CD4+ or CD8+ T cells sorted from blood, sampled in a trial of the OX40 agonist ivuxolimab. The CDR3 reads CASKQTSGESYEQYF. In DNA form, the CDR3 reads TGCGCCAGCAAGCAGACTAGCGGGGAATCCTACGAGCAGTACTTC.